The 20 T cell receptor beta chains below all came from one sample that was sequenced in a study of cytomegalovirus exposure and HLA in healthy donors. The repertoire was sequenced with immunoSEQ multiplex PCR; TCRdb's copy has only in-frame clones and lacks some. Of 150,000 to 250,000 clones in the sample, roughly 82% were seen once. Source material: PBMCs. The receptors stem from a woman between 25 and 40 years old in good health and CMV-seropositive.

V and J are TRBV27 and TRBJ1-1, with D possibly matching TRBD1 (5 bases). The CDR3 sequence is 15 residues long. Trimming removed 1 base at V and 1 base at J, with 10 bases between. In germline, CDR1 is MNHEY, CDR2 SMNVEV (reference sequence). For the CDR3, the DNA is TGTGCCAGCAGTTTATTTGGACACACGAACACTGAAGCTTTCTTT. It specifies CASSLFGHTNTEAFF.

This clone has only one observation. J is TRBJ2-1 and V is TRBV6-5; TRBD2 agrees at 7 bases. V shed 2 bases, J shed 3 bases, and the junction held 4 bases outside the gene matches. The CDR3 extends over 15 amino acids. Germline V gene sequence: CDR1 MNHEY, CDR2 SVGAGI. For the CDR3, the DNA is TGTGCCAGCAGTTACGAACGGGAGGTCTACAATGAGCAGTTCTTC. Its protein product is CASSYEREVYNEQFF.

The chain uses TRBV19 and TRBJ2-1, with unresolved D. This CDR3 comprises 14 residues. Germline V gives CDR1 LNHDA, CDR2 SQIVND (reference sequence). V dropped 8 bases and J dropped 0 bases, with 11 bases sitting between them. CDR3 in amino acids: CASSIAGSYNEQFF. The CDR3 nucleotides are TGTGCCAGTTCAATAGCTGGCTCCTACAATGAGCAGTTCTTC.

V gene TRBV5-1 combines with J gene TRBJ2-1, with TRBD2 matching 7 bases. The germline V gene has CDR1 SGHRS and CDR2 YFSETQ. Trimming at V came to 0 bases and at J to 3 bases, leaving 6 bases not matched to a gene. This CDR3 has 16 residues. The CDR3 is CASSLARDYLYNEQFF. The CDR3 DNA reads TGCGCCAGCAGCTTGGCGCGGGACTACCTCTACAATGAGCAGTTCTTC.

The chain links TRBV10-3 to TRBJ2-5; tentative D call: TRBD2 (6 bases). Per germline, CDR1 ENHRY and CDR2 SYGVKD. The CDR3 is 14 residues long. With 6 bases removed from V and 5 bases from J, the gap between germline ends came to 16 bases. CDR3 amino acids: CAISGFQGGETQYF. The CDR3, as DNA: TGTGCCATCAGCGGGTTTCAGGGAGGCGAGACCCAGTACTTC.

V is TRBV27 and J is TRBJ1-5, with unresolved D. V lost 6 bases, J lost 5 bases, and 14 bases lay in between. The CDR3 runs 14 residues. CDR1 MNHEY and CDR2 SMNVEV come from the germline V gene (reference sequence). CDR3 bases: TGTGCCAGCAGATTACTGGGTGGAGATCAGCCCCAGCATTTT. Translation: CASRLLGGDQPQHF.

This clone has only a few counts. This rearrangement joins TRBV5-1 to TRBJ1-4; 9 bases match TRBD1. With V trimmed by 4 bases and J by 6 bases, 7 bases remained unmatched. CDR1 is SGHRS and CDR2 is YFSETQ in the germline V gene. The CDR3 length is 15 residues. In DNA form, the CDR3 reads TGCGCCAGCAGCATCACCGGGACAGGGTATGAAAAACTGTTTTTT. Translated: CASSITGTGYEKLFF. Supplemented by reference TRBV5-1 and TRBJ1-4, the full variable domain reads KAGVTQTPRYLIKTRGQQVTLSCSPISGHRSVSWYQQTPGQGLQFLFEYFSETQRNKGNFPGRFSGRQFSNSRSEMNVSTLELGDSALYLCASSITGTGYEKLFFGSGTQLSVL.

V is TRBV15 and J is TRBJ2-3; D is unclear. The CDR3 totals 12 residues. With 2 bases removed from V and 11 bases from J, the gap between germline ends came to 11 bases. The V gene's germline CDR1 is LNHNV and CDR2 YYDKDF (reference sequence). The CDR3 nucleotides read TGTGCCACCAGCAGACTTAATACGCGGCAGTATTTT. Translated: CATSRLNTRQYF.

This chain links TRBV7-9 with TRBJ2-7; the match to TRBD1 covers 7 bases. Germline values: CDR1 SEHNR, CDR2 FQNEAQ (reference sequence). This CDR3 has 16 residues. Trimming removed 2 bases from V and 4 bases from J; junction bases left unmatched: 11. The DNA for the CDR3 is TGTGCCAGCAGCTTACCTATAGGACAGGCGGTATACGAGCAGTACTTC. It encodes CASSLPIGQAVYEQYF. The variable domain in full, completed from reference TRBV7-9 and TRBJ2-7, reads DTGVSQNPRHKITKRGQNVTFRCDPISEHNRLYWYRQTLGQGPEFLTYFQNEAQLEKSRLLSDRFSAERPKGSFSTLEIQRTEQGDSAMYLCASSLPIGQAVYEQYFGPGTRLTVT.

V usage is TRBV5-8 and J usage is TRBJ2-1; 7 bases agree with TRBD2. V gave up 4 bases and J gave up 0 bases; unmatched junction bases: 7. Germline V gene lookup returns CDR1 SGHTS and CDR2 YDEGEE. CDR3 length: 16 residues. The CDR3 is CASSRRGGSSYNEQFF. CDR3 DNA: TGTGCCAGCAGCCGGAGGGGCGGGAGCTCCTACAATGAGCAGTTCTTC.

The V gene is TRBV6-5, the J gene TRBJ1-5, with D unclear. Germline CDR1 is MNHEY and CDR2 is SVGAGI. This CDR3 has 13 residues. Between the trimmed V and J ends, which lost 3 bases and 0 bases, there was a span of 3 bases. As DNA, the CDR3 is TGTGCCAGCAGTTATAATAGCAATCAGCCCCAGCATTTT. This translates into CASSYNSNQPQHF.

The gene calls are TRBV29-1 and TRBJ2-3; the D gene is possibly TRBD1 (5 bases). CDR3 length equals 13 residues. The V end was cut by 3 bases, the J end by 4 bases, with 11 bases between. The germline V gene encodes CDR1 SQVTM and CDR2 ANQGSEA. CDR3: CSVEPTGADTQYF. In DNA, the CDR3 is TGCAGCGTTGAGCCTACAGGAGCAGATACGCAGTATTTT.

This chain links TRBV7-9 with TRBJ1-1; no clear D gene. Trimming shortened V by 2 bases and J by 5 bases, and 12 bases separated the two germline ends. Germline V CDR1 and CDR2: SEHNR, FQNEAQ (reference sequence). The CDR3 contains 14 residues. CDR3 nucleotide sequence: TGTGCCAGCAGCTTACAGGTCGGCCTTACTGAAGCTTTCTTT. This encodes CASSLQVGLTEAFF.

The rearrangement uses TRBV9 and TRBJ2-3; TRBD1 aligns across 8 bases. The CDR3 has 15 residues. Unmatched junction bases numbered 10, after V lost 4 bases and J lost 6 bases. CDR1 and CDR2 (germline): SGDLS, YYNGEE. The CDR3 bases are TGTGCCAGCAGCCCGGAACAGGGGGAGGTGGATACGCAGTATTTT. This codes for CASSPEQGEVDTQYF.

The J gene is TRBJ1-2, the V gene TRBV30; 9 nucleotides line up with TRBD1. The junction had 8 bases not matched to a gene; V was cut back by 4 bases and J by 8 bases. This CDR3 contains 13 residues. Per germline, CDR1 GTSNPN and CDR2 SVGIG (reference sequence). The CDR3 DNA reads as TGTGCCTGGAACATAGGGACAGGGCAAGGCTACACCTTC. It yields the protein CAWNIGTGQGYTF. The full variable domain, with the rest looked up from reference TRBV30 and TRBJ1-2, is SQTIHQWPATLVQPVGSPLSLECTVEGTSNPNLYWYRQAAGRGLQLLFYSVGIGQISSEVPQNLSASRPQDRQFILSSKKLLLSDSGFYLCAWNIGTGQGYTFGSGTRLTVV.

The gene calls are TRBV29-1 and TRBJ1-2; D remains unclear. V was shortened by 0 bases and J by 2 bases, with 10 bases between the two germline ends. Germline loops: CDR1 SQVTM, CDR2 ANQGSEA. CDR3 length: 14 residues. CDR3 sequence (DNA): TGCAGCGTTGAAGATTCGCGGCGGAACTATGGCTACACCTTC. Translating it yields CSVEDSRRNYGYTF.

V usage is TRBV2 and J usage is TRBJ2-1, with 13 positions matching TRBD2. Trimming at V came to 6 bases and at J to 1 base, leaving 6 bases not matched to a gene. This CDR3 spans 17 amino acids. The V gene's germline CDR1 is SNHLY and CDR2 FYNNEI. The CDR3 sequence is CASRERLAGGSYNEQFF. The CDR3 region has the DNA TGTGCCAGCAGGGAAAGACTAGCGGGAGGTTCCTACAATGAGCAGTTCTTC.

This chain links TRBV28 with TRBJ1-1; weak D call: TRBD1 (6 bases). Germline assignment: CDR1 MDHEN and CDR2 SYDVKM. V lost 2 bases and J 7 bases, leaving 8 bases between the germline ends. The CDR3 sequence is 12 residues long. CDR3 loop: CASSLGGLEAFF. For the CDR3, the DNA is TGTGCCAGCAGTTTAGGGGGCCTTGAAGCTTTCTTT.

The CDR3 coding sequence is TGTGCCAGCAGCTTGGGAGCGGGAGGAAAGGGCTTCGAGCAGTACTTC. Translating gives CASSLGAGGKGFEQYF. The V gene is TRBV5-6, the J gene TRBJ2-7, with 9 nucleotides matching TRBD2. This CDR3 comprises 16 residues. The germline gives CDR1 SGHDT, CDR2 YYEEEE. V was clipped by 0 bases and J by 6 bases; unmatched bases: 10.

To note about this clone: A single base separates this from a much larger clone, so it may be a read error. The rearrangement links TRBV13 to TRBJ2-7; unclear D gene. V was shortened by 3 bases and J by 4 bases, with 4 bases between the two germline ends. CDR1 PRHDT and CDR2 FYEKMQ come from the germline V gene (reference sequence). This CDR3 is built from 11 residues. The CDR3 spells CASSFNYEQYF. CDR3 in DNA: TGTGCCAGCAGCTTTAATTACGAGCAGTACTTC.